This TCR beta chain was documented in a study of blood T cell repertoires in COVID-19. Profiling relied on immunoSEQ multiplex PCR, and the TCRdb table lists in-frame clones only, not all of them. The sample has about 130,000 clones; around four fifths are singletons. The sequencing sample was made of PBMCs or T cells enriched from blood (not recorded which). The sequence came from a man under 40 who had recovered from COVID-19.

The CDR3 bases are TGTGCCAGCAGTTTAATGGGGGAGGGCCCTCAAGAGACCCAGTACTTC. This translates into CASSLMGEGPQETQYF. The chain employs TRBV27 and TRBJ2-5; 7 bases map to TRBD2. This CDR3 is built from 16 residues. The trim removed 2 bases at V and 2 bases at J, leaving 8 bases unmatched. Germline assignment: CDR1 MNHEY and CDR2 SMNVEV (reference sequence).